The clone carrying this T cell receptor beta chain occurred once. The CDR3 contains 17 residues. The V segment lost 1 base and the J segment 2 bases; nucleotides outside the gene matches: 7. Germline values: CDR1 MNHNS, CDR2 SASEGT. This sample is drawn from a study of blood T cell repertoires in COVID-19. Study-level information: Some COVID-19 samples were acute and others convalescent; all came from the United States, Italy and Spain. T cells, B-cell-depleted T cells, or PBMCs provided the cDNA or gDNA that served as material.

The table came from immunoSEQ multiplex PCR; TCRdb's copy has only in-frame clones and leaves some out. This table has 50,000 to 80,000 clones, 88% appearing once. Recruits, aged roughly 18 to 95 years, lived in 24 US areas. Cohort 3 donors counted as recovered after two negative PCRs, clearance, or resolved symptoms. The sequenced sample was PBMCs or T cells enriched from blood (not recorded which). This clonotype was sampled from a woman aged 40 to 50 who had recovered from COVID-19. The J gene is TRBJ1-5, the V gene TRBV6-1, with TRBD1 matching over 8 bases. CDR3 sequence: CASSEETRGRGNQPQHF. In DNA, the CDR3 is TGTGCCAGCAGTGAAGAAACCAGGGGGCGAGGCAATCAGCCCCAGCATTTT.